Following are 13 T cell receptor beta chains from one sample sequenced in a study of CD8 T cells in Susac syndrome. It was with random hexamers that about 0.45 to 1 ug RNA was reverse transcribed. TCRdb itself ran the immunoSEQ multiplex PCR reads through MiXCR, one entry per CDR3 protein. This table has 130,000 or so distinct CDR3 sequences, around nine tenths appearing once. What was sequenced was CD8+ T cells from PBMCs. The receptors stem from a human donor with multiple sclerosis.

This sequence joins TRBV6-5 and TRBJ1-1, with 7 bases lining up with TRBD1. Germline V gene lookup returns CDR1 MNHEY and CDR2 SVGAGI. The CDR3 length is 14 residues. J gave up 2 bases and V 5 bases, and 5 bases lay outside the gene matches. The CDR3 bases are TGTGCCAGCAGTATCGACAGGGCAAACACTGAAGCTTTCTTT. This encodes CASSIDRANTEAFF.

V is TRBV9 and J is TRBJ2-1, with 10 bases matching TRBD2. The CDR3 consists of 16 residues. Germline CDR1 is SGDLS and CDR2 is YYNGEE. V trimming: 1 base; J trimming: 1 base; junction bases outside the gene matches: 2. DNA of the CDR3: TGTGCCAGCAGCGTATGGACTAGCGGATCCTACAATGAGCAGTTCTTC. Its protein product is CASSVWTSGSYNEQFF.

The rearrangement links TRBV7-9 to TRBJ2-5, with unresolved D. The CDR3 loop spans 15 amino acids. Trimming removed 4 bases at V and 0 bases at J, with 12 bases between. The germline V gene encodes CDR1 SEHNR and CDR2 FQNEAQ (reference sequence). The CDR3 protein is CASSSPLTYQETQYF. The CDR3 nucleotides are TGTGCCAGCAGCTCGCCTCTGACGTACCAAGAGACCCAGTACTTC.

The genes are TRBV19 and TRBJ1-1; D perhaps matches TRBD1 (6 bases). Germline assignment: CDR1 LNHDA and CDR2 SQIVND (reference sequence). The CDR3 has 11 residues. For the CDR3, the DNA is TGTGCTTCTGCAGGGGCGACTGAAGCTTTCTTT. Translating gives CASAGATEAFF.

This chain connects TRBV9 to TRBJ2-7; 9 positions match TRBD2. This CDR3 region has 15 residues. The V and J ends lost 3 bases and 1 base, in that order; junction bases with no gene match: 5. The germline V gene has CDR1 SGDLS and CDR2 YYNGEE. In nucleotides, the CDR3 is TGTGCCAGCAGCGCGGGAGCGGGAGGTTCCTACGAGCAGTACTTC. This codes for CASSAGAGGSYEQYF. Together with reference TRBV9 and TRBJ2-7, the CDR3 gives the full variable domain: DSGVTQTPKHLITATGQRVTLRCSPRSGDLSVYWYQQSLDQGLQFLIQYYNGEERAKGNILERFSAQQFPDLHSELNLSSLELGDSALYFCASSAGAGGSYEQYFGPGTRLTVT.

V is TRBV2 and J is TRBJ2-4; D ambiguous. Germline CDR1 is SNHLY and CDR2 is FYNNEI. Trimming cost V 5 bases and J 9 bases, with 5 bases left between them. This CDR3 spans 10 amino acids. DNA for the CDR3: TGTGCCAGCAGTTCAGGCATTCAGTACTTC. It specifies CASSSGIQYF.

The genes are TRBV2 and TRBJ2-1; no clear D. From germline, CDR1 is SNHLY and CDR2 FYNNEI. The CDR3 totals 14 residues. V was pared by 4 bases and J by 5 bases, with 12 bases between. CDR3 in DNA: TGTGCCAGCAGTGGGAGTGACACAGACAATGAGCAGTTCTTC. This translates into CASSGSDTDNEQFF.

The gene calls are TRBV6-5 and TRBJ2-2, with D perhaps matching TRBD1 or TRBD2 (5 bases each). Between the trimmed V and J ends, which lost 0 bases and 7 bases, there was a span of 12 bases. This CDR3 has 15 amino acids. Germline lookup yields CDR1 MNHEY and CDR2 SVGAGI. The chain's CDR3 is CASSYSTGTGGELFF. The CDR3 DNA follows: TGTGCCAGCAGTTACTCGACGGGGACGGGCGGGGAGCTGTTTTTT.

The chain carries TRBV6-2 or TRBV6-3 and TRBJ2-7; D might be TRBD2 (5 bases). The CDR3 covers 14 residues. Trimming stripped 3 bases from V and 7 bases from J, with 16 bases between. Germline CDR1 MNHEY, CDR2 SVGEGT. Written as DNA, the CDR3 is TGTGCCAGCAGTTATCTATCCCCGAGGGAAGAGCAGTACTTC. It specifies CASSYLSPREEQYF.

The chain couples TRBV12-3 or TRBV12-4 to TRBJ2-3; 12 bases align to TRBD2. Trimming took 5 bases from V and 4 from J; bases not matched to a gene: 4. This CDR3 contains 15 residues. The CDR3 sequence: CASSPTSGSSDTQYF. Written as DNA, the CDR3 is TGTGCCAGCAGTCCGACTAGCGGGAGCTCAGATACGCAGTATTTT.

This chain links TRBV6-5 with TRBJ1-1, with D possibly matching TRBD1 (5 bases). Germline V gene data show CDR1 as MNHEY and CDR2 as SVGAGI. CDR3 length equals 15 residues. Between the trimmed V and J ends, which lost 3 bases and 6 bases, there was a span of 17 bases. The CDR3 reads CASSYGRRLGAEAFF. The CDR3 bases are TGTGCCAGCAGTTATGGGCGGCGGTTGGGGGCTGAAGCTTTCTTT.

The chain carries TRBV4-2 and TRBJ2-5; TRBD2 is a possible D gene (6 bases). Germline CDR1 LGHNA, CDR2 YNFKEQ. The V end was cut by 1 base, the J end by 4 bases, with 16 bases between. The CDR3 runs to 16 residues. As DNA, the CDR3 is TGTGCCAGCAGCCAAGTAGTGGGAGGATCGCGAGAGACCCAGTACTTC. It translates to CASSQVVGGSRETQYF.

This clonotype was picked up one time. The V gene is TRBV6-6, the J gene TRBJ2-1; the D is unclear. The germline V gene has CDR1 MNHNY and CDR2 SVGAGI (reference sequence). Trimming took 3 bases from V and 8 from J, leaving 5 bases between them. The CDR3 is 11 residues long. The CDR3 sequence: CASSYIDEQFF. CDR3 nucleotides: TGTGCCAGCAGTTATATAGATGAGCAGTTCTTC.